The subject of this entry is one T cell receptor (beta chain). Its antigen remains unknown. TCRdb re-called the 5' RACE reads, yielding one record per CDR3 amino acid sequence without DNA. The sample has 140,000 or so distinct CDR3 sequences. This sample was taken from a study of T cells expressing NK-cell markers. Study at large: Sequencing of TCR beta repertoires drew on sorted CD3+CD56+NKG2C+, CD3+CD56+NKG2C- and CD3+CD56-NKG2C+ T cells.

General study results and limits: The dominant NKG2C+ clonotypes represented about 1.0-7.0% of CD8+ T cells in five or six donors. Where a handful of donors were concerned, these clonotypes also led the CD3+CD56-NKG2C+ fraction.

The origin of this receptor is a man aged 18 to 29 in good health. The specimen sequenced was blood T cells: a sorted CD56 or NKG2C T cell subset, CD4+ or CD8+ T cells, or bulk PBMC T cells (not recorded which).

The CDR3 is CAGWENTGELFF. This sequence joins TRBV7-2 and TRBJ2-2. The CDR3 spans 12 residues. Germline CDR1 and CDR2: SGHTA and FQGNSA.